This T cell receptor (beta chain) was recorded in a study of blood T cell repertoires in COVID-19. Overall study: Some COVID-19 samples were acute and others convalescent; all came from the United States, Italy and Spain. The cDNA or gDNA used as material had been derived from T cells, B-cell-depleted T cells, or PBMCs.

Followed longitudinally, the Seattle patients had been enrolled during active infection. This clone was observed a single time. In the original analysis: Researchers report that nucleated cell counts were estimated from reference gene primer amplification. TCRdb's copy holds only in-frame clones and misses some; the assay was immunoSEQ multiplex PCR. V, J and clone size reflect that table, while D and trimming were determined from the DNA. This sample carries roughly 570,000 clones, about 89% of them seen once, and the ten largest clones take around 8%. The source is a woman in her fifties or sixties with COVID-19, enrolled during active disease. Material for sequencing was peripheral blood.

The CDR3 nucleotides are TGTGCCAGCTCCCCCGGGACAGGGGATCCTGAAGCTTTCTTT. The encoded protein is CASSPGTGDPEAFF. The V gene is TRBV18, the J gene TRBJ1-1; 10 positions match TRBD1. V gave up 6 bases and J gave up 6 bases; unmatched junction bases: 7. Germline CDR1 is KGHSH and CDR2 is LQKENI. The CDR3 has 14 amino acids.